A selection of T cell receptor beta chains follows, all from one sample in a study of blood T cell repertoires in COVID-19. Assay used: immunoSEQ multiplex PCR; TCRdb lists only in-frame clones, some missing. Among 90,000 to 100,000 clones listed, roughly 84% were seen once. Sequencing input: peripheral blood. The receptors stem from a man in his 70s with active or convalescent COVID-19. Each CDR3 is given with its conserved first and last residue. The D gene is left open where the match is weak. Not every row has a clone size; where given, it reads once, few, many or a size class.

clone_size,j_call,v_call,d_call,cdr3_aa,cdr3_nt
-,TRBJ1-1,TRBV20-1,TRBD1,CSASGQGTNTEAFF,TGCAGTGCTAGTGGACAGGGAACGAACACTGAAGCTTTCTTT
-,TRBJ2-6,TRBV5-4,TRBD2,CASSLDPGGTGANVLTF,TGTGCCAGCAGCTTGGACCCCGGGGGGACTGGGGCCAACGTCCTGACTTTC
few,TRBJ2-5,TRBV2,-,CASLLQETQYF,TGTGCCAGTCTGCTACAAGAGACCCAGTACTTC
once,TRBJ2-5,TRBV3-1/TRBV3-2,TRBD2,CASRGSGGRETQYF,TGTGCCAGCAGGGGGAGCGGGGGGCGCGAGACCCAGTACTTC
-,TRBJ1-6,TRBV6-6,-,CASSRPRAPHNNSPLHF,TGTGCCAGCAGTCGGCCCAGGGCACCTCATAATAATTCACCCCTCCACTTT
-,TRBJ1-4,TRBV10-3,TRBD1,CAISGDRDATNEKLFF,TGTGCCATCAGCGGGGACAGGGACGCAACTAATGAAAAACTGTTTTTT
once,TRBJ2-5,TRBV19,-,CASSIGSRGETQYF,TGTGCCAGTAGTATAGGCTCCCGGGGAGAGACCCAGTACTTC
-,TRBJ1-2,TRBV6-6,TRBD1,CASRGTGEYGYTF,TGTGCCAGCAGGGGGACAGGGGAGTATGGCTACACCTTC
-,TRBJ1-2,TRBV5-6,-,CASSLEGVHGYTF,TGTGCCAGCAGCTTGGAGGGGGTTCATGGCTACACCTTC
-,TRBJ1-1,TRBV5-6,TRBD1,CASSYDRGGTEAFF,TGTGCCAGCAGCTACGACAGGGGAGGCACTGAAGCTTTCTTT
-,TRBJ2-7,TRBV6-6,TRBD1,CASSPPGTGNNEQYF,TGTGCCAGCAGTCCTCCCGGGACAGGGAACAACGAGCAGTACTTC
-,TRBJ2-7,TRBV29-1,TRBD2,CSVASGGLYEQYF,TGCAGCGTAGCTAGCGGGGGATTGTACGAGCAGTACTTC
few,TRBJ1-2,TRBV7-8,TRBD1,CASSPRTGNGYTF,TGTGCCAGCAGCCCCCGGACAGGGAATGGCTACACCTTC
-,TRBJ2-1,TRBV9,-,CASSVEDRGYGEQFF,TGTGCCAGCAGCGTAGAAGATAGGGGATATGGTGAGCAGTTCTTC
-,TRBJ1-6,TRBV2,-,CASSELKTDNSPLHF,TGTGCCAGCAGTGAACTCAAAACAGATAATTCACCCCTCCACTTT
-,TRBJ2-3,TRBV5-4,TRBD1,CASSSYRGSTDTQYF,TGTGCCAGCAGCTCCTACAGGGGTAGCACAGATACGCAGTATTTT
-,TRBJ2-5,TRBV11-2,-,CASSLSVETQYF,TGTGCCAGCAGCTTATCGGTGGAGACCCAGTACTTC
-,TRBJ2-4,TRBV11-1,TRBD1,CASSSRTGPNIQYF,TGTGCCAGCAGCTCACGGACAGGGCCAAACATTCAGTACTTC
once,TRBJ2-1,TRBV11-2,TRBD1,CASSLVRTGIHEQFF,TGTGCCAGCAGCTTAGTTAGGACAGGTATTCATGAGCAGTTCTTC
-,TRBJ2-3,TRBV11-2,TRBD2,CASSHTSGGADTQYF,TGTGCCAGCAGCCACACTAGCGGGGGGGCAGATACGCAGTATTTT
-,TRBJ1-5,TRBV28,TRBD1,CASSGTGVGPQHF,TGTGCCAGCAGTGGGACAGGGGTTGGACCCCAGCATTTT
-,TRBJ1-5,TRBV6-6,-,CASTTLPKGQPQHF,TGTGCCAGCACCACCCTCCCCAAGGGGCAGCCCCAGCATTTT
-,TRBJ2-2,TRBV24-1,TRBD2,CATSDSSGGNTGELFF,TGTGCCACCAGTGATTCAAGCGGGGGGAACACCGGGGAGCTGTTTTTT
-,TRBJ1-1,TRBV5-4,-,CASSREPFDTEAFF,TGTGCCAGCAGTCGGGAGCCATTCGACACTGAAGCTTTCTTT
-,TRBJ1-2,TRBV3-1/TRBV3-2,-,CASSQDPRGLDGYTF,TGTGCCAGCAGCCAAGATCCCCGGGGTCTGGATGGCTACACCTTC
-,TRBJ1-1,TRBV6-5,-,CASSGGHTMNTEAFF,TGTGCCAGCAGCGGTGGACATACGATGAACACTGAAGCTTTCTTT
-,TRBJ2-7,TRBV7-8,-,CASSLEGGSSYEQYF,TGTGCCAGCAGCTTAGAGGGGGGGAGCTCCTACGAGCAGTACTTC
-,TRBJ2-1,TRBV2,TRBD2,CASRGLAVSYNEQFF,TGTGCCAGCAGGGGACTAGCGGTCTCCTACAATGAGCAGTTCTTC
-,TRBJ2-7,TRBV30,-,CAWTGFNEQYF,TGTGCCTGGACAGGGTTTAACGAGCAGTACTTC
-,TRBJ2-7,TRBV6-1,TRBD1,CASSSTTGGLDEQYF,TGTGCCAGCAGTTCCACTACAGGGGGACTGGACGAGCAGTACTTC
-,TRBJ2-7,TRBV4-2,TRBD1,CASSQPGTGAYEQYF,TGTGCCAGCAGCCAACCCGGGACAGGGGCCTACGAGCAGTACTTC
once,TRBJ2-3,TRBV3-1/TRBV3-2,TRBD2,CASSQEGLAGLGDTQYF,TGTGCCAGCAGCCAAGAGGGACTAGCGGGACTTGGAGATACGCAGTATTTT
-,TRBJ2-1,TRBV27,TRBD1,CASSQRHGTGIRNEQFF,TGTGCCAGCAGCCAGAGGCACGGGACAGGAATTAGGAATGAGCAGTTCTTC
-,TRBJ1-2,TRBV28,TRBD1,CASSFASGGNGYTF,TGTGCCAGCAGTTTCGCTTCAGGGGGCAATGGCTACACCTTC
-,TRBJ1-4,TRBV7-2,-,CASSFPGTQTEKLFF,TGTGCCAGCAGCTTCCCGGGAACCCAAACTGAAAAACTGTTTTTT
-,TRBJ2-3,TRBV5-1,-,CASRPWDGKGADTQYF,TGCGCCAGCAGACCCTGGGACGGAAAGGGGGCAGATACGCAGTATTTT
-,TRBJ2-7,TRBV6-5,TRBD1,CASRRPGQGVYEQYF,TGTGCCAGCAGGAGGCCGGGACAGGGGGTCTACGAGCAGTACTTC
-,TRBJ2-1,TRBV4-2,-,CASSRGDSPAGNEQFF,TGTGCCAGCAGCCGGGGGGACTCCCCGGCAGGCAATGAGCAGTTCTTC
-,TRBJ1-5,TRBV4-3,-,CASSQGIDSNQPQHF,TGCGCCAGCAGCCAAGGAATAGATAGCAATCAGCCCCAGCATTTT
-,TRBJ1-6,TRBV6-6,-,CASRGGDYNSPLHF,TGTGCCAGCAGAGGGGGGGATTACAATTCACCCCTCCACTTT
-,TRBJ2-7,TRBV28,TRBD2,CASCLAGGRPSAYEQYF,TGTGCCAGCTGCTTAGCGGGGGGGCGACCGTCCGCCTACGAGCAGTACTTC
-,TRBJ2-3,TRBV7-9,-,CASSLEGPSTDTQYF,TGTGCCAGCAGCTTAGAGGGGCCTAGCACAGATACGCAGTATTTT
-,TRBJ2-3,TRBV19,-,CASSRSGFTDTQYF,TGTGCCAGTAGTAGGAGCGGTTTCACAGATACGCAGTATTTT
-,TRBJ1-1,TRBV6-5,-,CASRETEAFF,TGTGCCAGCCGGGAAACTGAAGCTTTCTTT
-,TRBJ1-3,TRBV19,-,CASTSLAGLGNTIYF,TGTGCCAGTACCTCGCTGGCAGGGTTGGGAAACACCATATATTTT
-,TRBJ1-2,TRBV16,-,CASSQSGGGVSYGYTF,TGTGCCAGCAGCCAATCAGGCGGAGGGGTGAGCTATGGCTACACCTTC
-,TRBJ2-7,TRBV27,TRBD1,CASSLYTQLNRGEQYF,TGTGCCAGCAGTTTATATACCCAATTAAACAGGGGCGAGCAGTACTTC
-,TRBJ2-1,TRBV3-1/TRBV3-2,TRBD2,CASSVSGGLGNEQFF,TGTGCCAGCAGCGTTAGCGGGGGGCTCGGCAATGAGCAGTTCTTC
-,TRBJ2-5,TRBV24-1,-,CATSDKGHQETQYF,TGTGCCACCAGTGATAAGGGGCATCAAGAGACCCAGTACTTC
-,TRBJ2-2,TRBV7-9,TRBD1,CASSRTGGTGELFF,TGTGCCAGCAGCCGGACAGGGGGCACCGGGGAGCTGTTTTTT
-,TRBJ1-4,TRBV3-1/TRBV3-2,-,CASSDRDKGFNEKLFF,TGTGCCAGCAGCGACCGGGACAAAGGTTTTAATGAAAAACTGTTTTTT
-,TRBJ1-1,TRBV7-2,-,CASSSGGWGGPSTEAFF,TGTGCCAGCAGCTCGGGTGGATGGGGGGGGCCGAGCACTGAAGCTTTCTTT
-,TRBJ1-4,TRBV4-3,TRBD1,CASSQELQGGDEKLFF,TGCGCCAGCAGCCAAGAATTACAGGGGGGGGATGAAAAACTGTTTTTT
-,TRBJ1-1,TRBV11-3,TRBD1,CASSGQGATEAFF,TGTGCCAGCAGCGGTCAGGGGGCAACTGAAGCTTTCTTT
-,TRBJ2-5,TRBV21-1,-,CALTGGTETQYF,TGTGCCCTTACCGGGGGGACGGAGACCCAGTACTTC
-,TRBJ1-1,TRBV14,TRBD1,CASSQGTGTMNTEAFF,TGTGCCAGCAGCCAGGGGACAGGGACCATGAACACTGAAGCTTTCTTT
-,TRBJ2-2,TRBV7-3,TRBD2,CASSLGLAGAGELFF,TGTGCCAGCAGCCTGGGACTAGCGGGGGCCGGGGAGCTGTTTTTT
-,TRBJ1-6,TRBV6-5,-,CASSPGQVGSPLHF,TGTGCCAGCAGCCCGGGACAAGTAGGTTCACCCCTCCACTTT
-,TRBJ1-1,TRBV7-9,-,CASSSDLEGRRAEAFF,TGTGCCAGCAGCTCCGACCTTGAGGGGAGGCGGGCTGAAGCTTTCTTT
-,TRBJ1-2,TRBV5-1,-,CASSNSGDYGYTF,TGCGCCAGCAGCAACTCAGGGGACTATGGCTACACCTTC